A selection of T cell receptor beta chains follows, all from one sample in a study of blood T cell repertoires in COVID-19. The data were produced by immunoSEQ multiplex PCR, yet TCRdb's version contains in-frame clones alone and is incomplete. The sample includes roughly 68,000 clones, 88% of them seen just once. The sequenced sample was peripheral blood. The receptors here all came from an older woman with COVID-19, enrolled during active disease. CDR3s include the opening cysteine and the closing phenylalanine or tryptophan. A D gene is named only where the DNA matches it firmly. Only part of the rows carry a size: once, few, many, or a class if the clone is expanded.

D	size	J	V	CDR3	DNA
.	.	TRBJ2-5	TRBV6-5	CASSYSYQGQGETQYF	TGTGCCAGCAGTTACTCGTACCAGGGTCAAGGAGAGACCCAGTACTTC
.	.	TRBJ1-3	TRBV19	CASSIGRGNTIYF	TGTGCCAGTAGTATTGGCAGGGGAAACACCATATATTTT
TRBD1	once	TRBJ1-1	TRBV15	CATSRVGQGAYTEAFF	TGTGCCACCAGCAGAGTCGGGCAGGGGGCTTACACTGAAGCTTTCTTT
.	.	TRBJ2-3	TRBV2	CASSTFRGTDTQYF	TGTGCCAGCAGTACCTTTCGGGGAACAGATACGCAGTATTTT
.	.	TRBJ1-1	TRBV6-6	CASREGRLNTEAFF	TGTGCCAGTCGGGAGGGGCGTCTGAACACTGAAGCTTTCTTT
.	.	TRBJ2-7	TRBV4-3	CASSQDLGPEQYF	TGCGCCAGCAGCCAAGATTTGGGGCCCGAGCAGTACTTC
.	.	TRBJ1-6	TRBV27	CASSRWGAYNSPLHF	TGTGCCAGCAGTCGGTGGGGGGCCTATAATTCACCCCTCCACTTT
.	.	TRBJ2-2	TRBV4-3	CASSQVGPGQGSAGELFF	TGCGCCAGCAGCCAAGTTGGTCCGGGACAAGGGTCGGCCGGGGAGCTGTTTTTT
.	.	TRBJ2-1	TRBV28	CASSDPTGTFSYNEQFF	TGTGCCAGCAGTGACCCCACCGGGACATTTTCCTACAATGAGCAGTTCTTC
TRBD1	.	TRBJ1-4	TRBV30	CAWSVLSATPGGLFF	TGTGCCTGGAGTGTACTTTCGGCAACCCCAGGGGGACTGTTTTTT
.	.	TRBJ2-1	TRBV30	CAWSAGGAMMFF	TGTGCCTGGAGTGCGGGGGGCGCGATGATGTTCTTC
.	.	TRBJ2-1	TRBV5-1	CASSLVGNNEQFF	TGCGCCAGCAGCTTGGTCGGGAACAATGAGCAGTTCTTC
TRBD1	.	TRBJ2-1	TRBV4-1	CASSPTGVRNYNEQFF	TGCGCCAGCAGCCCAACAGGGGTGAGGAACTACAATGAGCAGTTCTTC
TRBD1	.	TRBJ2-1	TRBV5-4	CARSRDRGNEQFF	TGTGCCCGGTCGAGGGACAGGGGTAATGAGCAGTTCTTC
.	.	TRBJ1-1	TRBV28	CASSFPRRGPMNTEAFF	TGTGCCAGCAGCTTCCCGAGGAGGGGACCTATGAACACTGAAGCTTTCTTT
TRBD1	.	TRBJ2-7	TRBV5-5	CASTPSRTGSSYEQYF	TGTGCCAGCACGCCTTCCCGGACAGGGAGCTCCTACGAGCAGTACTTC
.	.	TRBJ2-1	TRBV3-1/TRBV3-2	CASSQQERVVTYNEQFF	TGTGCCAGCAGCCAGCAGGAGAGGGTAGTAACCTACAATGAGCAGTTCTTC
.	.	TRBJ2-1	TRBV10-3	CAITSGVSYNEQFF	TGTGCCATCACTTCGGGAGTCTCCTACAATGAGCAGTTCTTC
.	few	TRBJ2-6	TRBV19	CASSPGLAGANVLTF	TGTGCCAGTAGTCCCGGGTTAGCTGGGGCCAACGTCCTGACTTTC
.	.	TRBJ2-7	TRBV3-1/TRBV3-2	CASSQVLQGMLYEQYF	TGTGCCAGCAGCCAAGTCCTCCAGGGGATGTTATACGAGCAGTACTTC
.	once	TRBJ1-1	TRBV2	CASAGHTEAFF	TGTGCCAGCGCTGGGCACACTGAAGCTTTCTTT
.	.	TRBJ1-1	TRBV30	CAWSQGWNTEAFF	TGTGCCTGGAGTCAGGGATGGAACACTGAAGCTTTCTTT
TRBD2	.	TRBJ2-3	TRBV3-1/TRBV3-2	CASSKGASGKTDTQYF	TGTGCCAGCAGCAAAGGGGCTAGCGGGAAAACAGATACGCAGTATTTT
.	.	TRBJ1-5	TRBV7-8	CASSLSGMNQPQHF	TGTGCCAGCAGCTTATCAGGGATGAATCAGCCCCAGCATTTT
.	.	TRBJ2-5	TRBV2	CATMQGFQETQYF	TGTGCCACCATGCAGGGTTTCCAAGAGACCCAGTACTTC
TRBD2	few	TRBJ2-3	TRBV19	CASRPSGDRTDTQYF	TGTGCCAGTAGGCCTAGCGGGGACCGCACAGATACGCAGTATTTT
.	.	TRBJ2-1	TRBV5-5	CASSQSPYDEQFF	TGTGCCAGCAGCCAATCCCCCTACGATGAGCAGTTCTTC